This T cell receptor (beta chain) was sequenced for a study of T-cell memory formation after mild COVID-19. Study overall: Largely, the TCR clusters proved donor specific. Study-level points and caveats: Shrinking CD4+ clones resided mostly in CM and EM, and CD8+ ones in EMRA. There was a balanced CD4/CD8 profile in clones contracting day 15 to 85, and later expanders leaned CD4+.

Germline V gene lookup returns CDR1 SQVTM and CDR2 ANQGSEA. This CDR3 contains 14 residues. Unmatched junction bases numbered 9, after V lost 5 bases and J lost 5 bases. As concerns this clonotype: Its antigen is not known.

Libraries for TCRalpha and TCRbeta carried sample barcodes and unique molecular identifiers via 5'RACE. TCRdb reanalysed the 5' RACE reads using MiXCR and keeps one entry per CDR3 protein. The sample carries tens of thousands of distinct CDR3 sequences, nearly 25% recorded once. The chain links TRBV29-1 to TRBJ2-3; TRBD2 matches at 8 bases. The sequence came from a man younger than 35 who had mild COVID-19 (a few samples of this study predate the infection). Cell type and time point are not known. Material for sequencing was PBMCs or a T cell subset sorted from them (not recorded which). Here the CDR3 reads CSVTWRGVGDTQYF. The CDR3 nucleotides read TGCAGCGTTACGTGGCGGGGGGTAGGAGATACGCAGTATTTT.